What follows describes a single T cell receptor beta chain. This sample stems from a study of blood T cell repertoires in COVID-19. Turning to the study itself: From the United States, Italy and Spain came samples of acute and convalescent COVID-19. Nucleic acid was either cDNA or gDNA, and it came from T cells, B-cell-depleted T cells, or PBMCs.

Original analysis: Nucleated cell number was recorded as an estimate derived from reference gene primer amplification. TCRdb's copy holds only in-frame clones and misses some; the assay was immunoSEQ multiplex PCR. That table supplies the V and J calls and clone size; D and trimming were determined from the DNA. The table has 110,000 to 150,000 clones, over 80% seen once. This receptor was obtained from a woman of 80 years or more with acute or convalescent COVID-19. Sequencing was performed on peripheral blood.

Here the CDR3 reads CAISELGTGTDTQYF. The CDR3 DNA follows: TGTGCCATCAGTGAGTTAGGTACAGGCACAGATACGCAGTATTTT. V and J are TRBV10-3 and TRBJ2-3; D gene ambiguous. Trimming took 1 base from V and 1 from J, leaving 9 bases between them. The CDR3 length is 15 residues. The germline V gene encodes CDR1 ENHRY and CDR2 SYGVKD.